This T cell receptor beta chain stems from a study of T-cell reconstitution after alpha-beta-depleted transplantation in children. General study findings and limits: Reportedly, alpha-beta T cells present about two months post-transplant originated from several hundred expanded clones of graft origin.

Notes on this clonotype: Its antigen is unidentified.

As it was prepared, the TCRbeta library received unique molecular identifiers. MiXCR, applied by TCRdb to the PCR reads, yields one record per CDR3 protein. The sample includes approximately 520,000 distinct CDR3 sequences, roughly 10% seen only once; the top ten take around 13%. CDR1 and CDR2 (germline): KGHDR, SFDVKD. With V trimmed by 9 bases and J by 8 bases, 9 bases remained unmatched. The CDR3 runs to 14 residues. This chain joins TRBV24-1 and TRBJ2-1, with TRBD2 identical over 10 bases. Specimen: PBMCs, mostly from graft donor cells, collected 180 days after TCRalphabeta/CD19-depleted stem cell transplant. This clonotype was sampled from a female patient under 10 years old who had a stem cell transplant for aplastic anemia, so the T cells may come from the graft donor. The DNA for the CDR3 is TGTGCCACCGTACTTAGCGGGAGGAAAGATGAGCAGTTCTTC. It specifies CATVLSGRKDEQFF.